This is a list of T cell receptor beta chains from one sample in a study of T cell responses to AZD1222 COVID-19 vaccine. Sequencing was performed with immunoSEQ multiplex PCR; in TCRdb, only in-frame clones are kept and a portion is missing. The sample consists of more than 100,000 clones, 75% to 90% of them appearing once. Here the sequenced sample was peripheral blood, taken on day 0 of AZD1222 vaccination. These receptors all come from an adult in good health. Each CDR3 is given with its conserved first and last residue. Each record gives: J gene, V gene, CDR3 protein.

j_gene: TRBJ2-2
v_gene: TRBV2
CDR3aa: CASSITPGNTGELFF

j_gene: TRBJ2-2
v_gene: TRBV25-1
CDR3aa: CASSEEKAGGLRELFF

j_gene: TRBJ1-2
v_gene: TRBV5-4
CDR3aa: CASSPRTANYGYTF

j_gene: TRBJ2-4
v_gene: TRBV28
CDR3aa: CASSSPGRAKNIQYF

j_gene: TRBJ2-7
v_gene: TRBV5-1
CDR3aa: CASSLAPSSSYEQYF

j_gene: TRBJ2-1
v_gene: TRBV3-1/TRBV3-2
CDR3aa: CASSQDASGYNEQFF

j_gene: TRBJ2-7
v_gene: TRBV7-3
CDR3aa: CASSPSGAPSYEQYF

j_gene: TRBJ2-3
v_gene: TRBV9
CDR3aa: CASSVGVGRTDTQYF

j_gene: TRBJ1-3
v_gene: TRBV5-1
CDR3aa: CASSLGVPSSGNTIYF

j_gene: TRBJ2-2
v_gene: TRBV6-2/TRBV6-3
CDR3aa: CASSKKAVWSPTGELFF

j_gene: TRBJ1-1
v_gene: TRBV9
CDR3aa: CASSVAGGSNTEAFF

j_gene: TRBJ2-3
v_gene: TRBV11-3
CDR3aa: CASSLGHNTDTQYF

j_gene: TRBJ2-5
v_gene: TRBV7-3
CDR3aa: CASSPGTGETQYF

j_gene: TRBJ1-5
v_gene: TRBV6-5
CDR3aa: CASTQGTGFQPQHF

j_gene: TRBJ1-4
v_gene: TRBV19
CDR3aa: CASSTGGSTNEKLFF

j_gene: TRBJ2-1
v_gene: TRBV30
CDR3aa: CAWNRGAFNEQFF

j_gene: TRBJ1-2
v_gene: TRBV18
CDR3aa: CASSPGQGNYGYTF

j_gene: TRBJ1-2
v_gene: TRBV30
CDR3aa: CASTRQGRHYGYTF

j_gene: TRBJ1-2
v_gene: TRBV2
CDR3aa: CASSENRGHGYTF

j_gene: TRBJ1-2
v_gene: TRBV15
CDR3aa: CATSGDRGGGYTF

j_gene: TRBJ2-3
v_gene: TRBV7-2
CDR3aa: CASSPSRGRFPDTQYF

j_gene: TRBJ1-5
v_gene: TRBV28
CDR3aa: CASNTRQPQHF

j_gene: TRBJ2-1
v_gene: TRBV11-2
CDR3aa: CASSLQAGGFEQFF

j_gene: TRBJ2-1
v_gene: TRBV3-1/TRBV3-2
CDR3aa: CASSQRLAGNEQFF

j_gene: TRBJ1-2
v_gene: TRBV9
CDR3aa: CASSVGPVDYGYTF

j_gene: TRBJ2-3
v_gene: TRBV7-9
CDR3aa: CASSSGTVGPDTQYF

j_gene: TRBJ1-5
v_gene: TRBV6-5
CDR3aa: CASSRNTNQPQHF

j_gene: TRBJ1-4
v_gene: TRBV18
CDR3aa: CASSRDANEKLFF

j_gene: TRBJ2-5
v_gene: TRBV28
CDR3aa: CASTNPSTRQDQETQYF